This T cell receptor beta chain was documented in a study of T-cell memory formation after mild COVID-19 (dated by TCRdb to the early 2020s). Regarding the complete study: TCR sequence clusters from the two donors were found to be largely donor specific. T-cell clones expanding and contracting after mild COVID-19 in a couple of donors were tracked by longitudinal TCRalpha and TCRbeta repertoire sequencing. Two young, previously healthy adult volunteers, one female and one male, were included in the cohort. Study-wide findings and limitations: The detection of some responding clones in pre-infection memory suggests that pre-existing cross-reactive memory T cells joined the SARS-CoV-2 response. Only a couple of mild cases were covered in the study, and larger cohorts including severe cases with pre-infection samples were considered necessary. SARS-CoV-2 specificity was not confirmed for the second-wave clones peaking on day 37. Balanced CD4/CD8 phenotypes were observed for clones contracting from day 15 to 85, whereas a bias towards CD4+ was observed for a second wave of clones expanding from day 15 to 37. Contracting CD4+ clones turned up mainly in the CM and EM memory subsets, whereas EMRA was where CD8+ clones were enriched.

Sequenced on an Illumina NovaSeq 6000. TCRalpha and TCRbeta cDNA libraries were constructed by 5'RACE with constant-segment primers, with sample barcodes and unique molecular identifiers being introduced. RNA was extracted from every sample with Trizol reagent. The libraries were amplified in two PCR steps, and the second step added a second sample barcode and Illumina TruSeq adapters. Sequencing of libraries was performed on an Illumina NovaSeq with 2 x 150 bp paired-end reads. The published analysis was carried out like this. The reads were demultiplexed and collapsed into UMI-guided consensus sequences using migec v1.2.7. Using mixcr v2.1.11, UMI consensuses were aligned to TRA and TRB V and J templates and then assembled into clonotypes. A clonotype was counted as expanded or contracted only if both edgeR and NoisET called the change significant, with noise models trained on biological replicates. For edgeR calls, a false discovery rate-adjusted p below 0.01 and a log2 fold-change threshold of 1 were applied. As an exploratory analysis of dynamics, max-normalized trajectories of the 1000 most abundant clonotypes were examined by PCA with hierarchical clustering. Each responding clone was given a CD4 or CD8 phenotype based on the CD4+ and CD8+ repertoires, which had been sequenced separately. TCRdb reran the public reads through fastp at Q25 and MiXCR, keeping productive beta chains. Each record represents a unique CDR3 protein, reported with the most common genes and DNA among its rows. None of the V and J calls come from the authors' own analysis; TCRdb made them. The sample table lists hundreds of thousands of distinct CDR3 sequences, more than 15% of them with a count of one. Around 22% of the sample lies in the top ten.

Points on this clonotype: This clone's antigen is unknown. Qualities for individual bases were not recorded, and no much larger clone is one base off.

PBMCs were isolated by Ficoll-Paque density gradient centrifugation. Trimming costs V 0 bases and J 1 base, and their ends lie 8 bases apart. The CDR3 contains 15 residues, cysteine and phenylalanine counted. Kept here is only the CDR3 DNA, which spans 45 bases and is read in frame from base 1. Reading the germline V gene gives CDR1 SGHDT and CDR2 YYEEEE. Sequencing was carried out using PBMCs or a T cell subset sorted from them (not recorded which). The rearranged chain carries TRBV5-6 and TRBJ2-1, with no confidently assigned D gene. This clonotype was sampled from a man aged 18 to 29 who had mild COVID-19 (a few samples of this study predate the infection). The sample titles of this study are shuffled in the database, so cell type and time point are left out; the donor was told from shared clones. The nucleotide sequence reads TGTGCCAGCAGCTTGGTAAGGGTGTCCTACAATGAGCAGTTCTTC. Its product reads: CASSLVRVSYNEQFF.